Listed here are 19 T cell receptor beta chains from one sample, sequenced in a study of ipilimumab plus nivolumab after autologous stem cell transplantation. TCRdb's table, derived via immunoSEQ multiplex PCR, lists solely in-frame clones and lacks some. The table records just over 40,000 clones, 92% of them present only once. The input for sequencing was PBMCs, taken in a trial of ipilimumab plus nivolumab as post-transplant consolidation. The origin of the receptors is a male donor with multiple myeloma.

The gene calls are TRBV7-3 and TRBJ1-5; D remains ambiguous. V lost 2 bases and J 0 bases, leaving 14 bases between the germline ends. This CDR3 spans 17 amino acids. The germline V gene encodes CDR1 SGHTA and CDR2 FQGTGA. CDR3 in DNA: TGTGCCAGCAGCTTACCAAGGATAAGGCTTAGCAATCAGCCCCAGCATTTT. It yields the protein CASSLPRIRLSNQPQHF. Combining the CDR3 with reference TRBV7-3 and TRBJ1-5 gives the whole variable domain GAGVSQTPSNKVTEKGKYVELRCDPISGHTALYWYRQSLGQGPEFLIYFQGTGAADDSGLPNDRFFAVRPEGSVSTLKIQRTERGDSAVYLCASSLPRIRLSNQPQHFGDGTRLSIL.

The gene calls are TRBV2 and TRBJ2-1; D not certain. V lost 6 bases and J 9 bases, leaving 15 bases between the germline ends. The CDR3 is 13 residues long. The germline gives CDR1 SNHLY, CDR2 FYNNEI. The CDR3 reads CASSQDLVSEQFF. CDR3 bases: TGTGCCAGCAGCCAAGACCTCGTAAGTGAGCAGTTCTTC. The variable domain in full, with the rest retrieved from reference TRBV2 and TRBJ2-1, is EPEVTQTPSHQVTQMGQEVILRCVPISNHLYFYWYRQILGQKVEFLVSFYNNEISEKSEIFDDQFSVERPDGSNFTLKIRSTKLEDSAMYFCASSQDLVSEQFFGPGTRLTVL.

The chain links TRBV5-1 to TRBJ2-3, with 7 bases aligning to TRBD2. CDR1 is SGHRS, CDR2 YFSETQ, per germline. Trimming at V came to 6 bases and at J to 1 base, leaving 5 bases not matched to a gene. This CDR3 has 14 residues. CDR3 sequence: CASISSGGTDTQYF. CDR3 coding DNA: TGCGCCAGCATATCGAGCGGGGGCACAGATACGCAGTATTTT.

This clone was observed a few times. The gene calls are TRBV30 and TRBJ1-1; a possible D gene is TRBD1 (6 bases). The germline gives CDR1 GTSNPN, CDR2 SVGIG (reference sequence). CDR3 size: 14 residues. The V end lost 5 bases, the J end lost 1 base, and 14 bases lay between the germline ends. The CDR3 DNA reads as TGTGCCTGGGAGGAGACAGGAGCGAACACTGAAGCTTTCTTT. This gives the protein CAWEETGANTEAFF.

The rearrangement uses TRBV27 and TRBJ1-6; a weak D match, TRBD1 (6 bases). The CDR3 length is 17 residues. Germline V lookup: CDR1 MNHEY, CDR2 SMNVEV (reference sequence). V lost 5 bases to trimming and J lost 3 bases, with 17 bases between them. CDR3 protein: CASSRRAGQNYNSPLHF. The CDR3, as DNA: TGTGCCAGCAGTCGGAGGGCCGGACAGAACTATAATTCACCCCTCCACTTT.

The chain links TRBV7-9 to TRBJ2-2, with TRBD2 identical over 11 bases. There are 16 residues in the CDR3. CDR1 and CDR2 from the germline V gene are SEHNR and FQNEAQ (reference sequence). Trimming removed 5 bases from V and 3 bases from J; junction bases left unmatched: 5. The CDR3 loop is CASSTGTSGHTGELFF. CDR3 sequence (DNA): TGTGCCAGCAGCACTGGGACTAGCGGCCACACCGGGGAGCTGTTTTTT.

This CDR3 reads CASSVDSGQGGYEQYF. CDR3 bases: TGTGCCAGCAGCGTAGATTCGGGACAGGGGGGCTACGAGCAGTACTTC. The J gene is TRBJ2-7, the V gene TRBV9, with 11 bases aligning to TRBD1. Trimming took 0 bases from V and 3 from J; bases not matched to a gene: 5. Germline CDR1 and CDR2: SGDLS and YYNGEE. The CDR3 has 16 residues.

This sequence joins TRBV5-5 and TRBJ2-5; D is perhaps TRBD2 (5 bases). The V gene's germline CDR1 is SGHKS and CDR2 YYEKEE (reference sequence). The CDR3 runs 16 residues. The V end was cut by 4 bases, the J end by 2 bases, with 18 bases between. The CDR3 DNA sequence: TGTGCCAGCAGCATTGGCCAGACGGGATTTCAAGAGACCCAGTACTTC. This sequence encodes CASSIGQTGFQETQYF.

V and J are TRBV5-5 and TRBJ1-3; possibly TRBD1 for D (5 bases). Germline V gene data show CDR1 as SGHKS and CDR2 as YYEKEE (reference sequence). The CDR3 is 15 residues long. Trimming pared 4 bases from V and 0 bases from J, leaving 11 bases between. The CDR3 DNA is TGTGCCAGCAGCCGAAGCAGGGACTCTGGAAACACCATATATTTT. Translating gives CASSRSRDSGNTIYF.

A note on this clone: At one end, the junction sequence differs from germline, possibly due to a read error. The chain carries TRBV10-3 and TRBJ2-7, with a weak D call TRBD1 (6 bases). This CDR3 spans 15 amino acids. Germline V gene sequence: CDR1 ENHRY, CDR2 SYGVKD. The CDR3 nucleotides read TGTGCCATCAACAATACCCCACAGGGCTCCTCCGAGCAGTACTTC. Translation: CAINNTPQGSSEQYF.

The rearrangement links TRBV7-3 to TRBJ2-1; perhaps TRBD2 as D (6 bases). Germline CDR1 is SGHTA and CDR2 is FQGTGA. The CDR3 is made up of 16 amino acids. V dropped 2 bases and J dropped 0 bases, with 11 bases sitting between them. The CDR3 DNA follows: TGTGCCAGCAGCTTATCGGGAGACTTCTCCTACAATGAGCAGTTCTTC. It is translated as CASSLSGDFSYNEQFF.

This chain connects TRBV15 to TRBJ2-2; 9 bases agree with TRBD2. The CDR3 length is 15 residues. The germline CDR1 and CDR2 sequences are LNHNV and YYDKDF (reference sequence). Unmatched junction bases numbered 2, after V lost 0 bases and J lost 6 bases. Written as DNA, the CDR3 is TGTGCCACCAGCAGAGATGTAGCGGGGGCCGGGGAGCTGTTTTTT. It codes for CATSRDVAGAGELFF.

The V call is TRBV7-9, the J call TRBJ1-6; no reliable D call. V was cut by 2 bases and J by 1 base, with 9 bases left in between. The CDR3 spans 16 residues. CDR1 is SEHNR and CDR2 is FQNEAQ in the germline V gene (reference sequence). The CDR3 coding sequence is TGTGCCAGCAGCTTACTGGGTTTATCCTATAATTCACCCCTCCACTTT. It codes for CASSLLGLSYNSPLHF. The whole variable domain, remainder taken from reference TRBV7-9 and TRBJ1-6, is DTGVSQNPRHKITKRGQNVTFRCDPISEHNRLYWYRQTLGQGPEFLTYFQNEAQLEKSRLLSDRFSAERPKGSFSTLEIQRTEQGDSAMYLCASSLLGLSYNSPLHFGNGTRLTVT.

J is TRBJ2-3 and V is TRBV5-6; unclear D gene. CDR1 is SGHDT, CDR2 YYEEEE, per germline. V was trimmed by 5 bases and J by 0 bases, leaving 13 bases between them. The CDR3 is 15 residues long. The DNA for the CDR3 is TGTGCCAGCAGTCTGGCTACCCCGAGCACAGATACGCAGTATTTT. Amino acids: CASSLATPSTDTQYF.

The chain has TRBV9 and TRBJ2-1; D is possibly TRBD1 or TRBD2 (5 bases each). The CDR3 totals 16 residues. Germline V gene lookup returns CDR1 SGDLS and CDR2 YYNGEE. Trimming cost V 3 bases and J 1 base, with 14 bases left between them. CDR3 loop: CASSGPGTNSYNEQFF. In nucleotides, the CDR3 is TGTGCCAGCAGCGGCCCCGGGACGAATTCCTACAATGAGCAGTTCTTC.

V usage is TRBV9 and J usage is TRBJ1-1, with D maybe TRBD1 (6 bases). The V end was cut by 4 bases, the J end by 1 base, with 17 bases between. From germline, CDR1 is SGDLS and CDR2 YYNGEE. This CDR3 is 16 amino acids long. The CDR3 loop is CASSTSGGAPNTEAFF. The CDR3 region has the DNA TGTGCCAGCAGCACCTCCGGGGGGGCGCCGAACACTGAAGCTTTCTTT.

In DNA, the CDR3 is TGTGCCAGCAGCAAGACCCGGGACAGGCGTGGTATCGATGAGCAGTTCTTC. Encoded protein: CASSKTRDRRGIDEQFF. This chain connects TRBV7-2 to TRBJ2-1; 8 bases match TRBD1. CDR3 length: 17 residues. V lost 5 bases and J lost 8; bases outside the gene matches: 17. CDR1 SGHTA and CDR2 FQGNSA come from the germline V gene.

This sequence joins TRBV6-6 and TRBJ1-2; 8 bases match TRBD1. Unmatched junction bases numbered 6, after V lost 7 bases and J lost 5 bases. The germline CDR1 and CDR2 sequences are MNHNY and SVGAGI (reference sequence). The CDR3 sequence is 13 residues long. This CDR3 is CASTPTGGYGYTF. The CDR3 DNA follows: TGTGCCAGCACCCCCACAGGGGGGTATGGCTACACCTTC.

The CDR3: CASQEQGDEQFF. CDR3 DNA sequence: TGTGCCAGCCAGGAGCAAGGCGATGAGCAGTTCTTC. The V gene is TRBV27, the J gene TRBJ2-1; the D is unclear. The CDR3 has 12 amino acids. The V and J ends lost 8 bases and 8 bases respectively, with 13 bases between them. Germline V gene data show CDR1 as MNHEY and CDR2 as SMNVEV (reference sequence).